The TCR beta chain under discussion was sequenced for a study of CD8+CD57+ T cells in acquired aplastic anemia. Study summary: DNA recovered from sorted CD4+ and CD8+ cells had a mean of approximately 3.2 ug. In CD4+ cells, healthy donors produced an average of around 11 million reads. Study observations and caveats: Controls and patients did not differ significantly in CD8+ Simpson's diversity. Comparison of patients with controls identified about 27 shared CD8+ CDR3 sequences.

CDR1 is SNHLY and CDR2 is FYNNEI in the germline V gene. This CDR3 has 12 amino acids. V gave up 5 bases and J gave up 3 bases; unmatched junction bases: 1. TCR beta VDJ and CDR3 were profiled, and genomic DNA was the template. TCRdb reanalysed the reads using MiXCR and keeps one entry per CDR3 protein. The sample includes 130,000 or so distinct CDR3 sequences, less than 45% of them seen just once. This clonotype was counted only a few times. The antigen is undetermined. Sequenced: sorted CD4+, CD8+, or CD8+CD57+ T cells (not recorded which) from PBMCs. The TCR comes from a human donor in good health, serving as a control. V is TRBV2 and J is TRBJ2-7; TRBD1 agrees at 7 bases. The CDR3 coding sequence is TGTGCCAGCAGTCGACAGGGCTACGAGCAGTACTTC. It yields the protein CASSRQGYEQYF.